The 17 T cell receptor beta chains given below trace back to one sample, sequenced in a study of shared clonotypes between healthy human individuals. The assay was immunoSEQ multiplex PCR, and TCRdb's table has in-frame clones only and misses some. The sample carries about 2.4 million clones, 80% to 95% recorded once. Sequencing was performed on naive CD4+ T cells from PBMCs. The subset was: CD45RA+ positively selected. The receptors here all came from a man aged 18-30 years in good health. Some clones in this sample may be carry-over from other donors' samples.

The rearrangement links TRBV5-4 to TRBJ2-3, with a tentative D call TRBD1 (6 bases). This CDR3 contains 13 residues. Trimming removed 5 bases at V and 10 bases at J, with 17 bases between. The V gene's germline CDR1 is SGHNT and CDR2 YYREEE (reference sequence). The CDR3 loop reads CASSSRTGKAQYF. The CDR3 coding sequence is TGTGCCAGCAGTTCCCGTACAGGGAAAGCGCAGTATTTT.

This rearrangement joins TRBV6-5 to TRBJ1-3, with TRBD1 matching 9 bases. The CDR3 extends over 15 amino acids. Trimming cost V 4 bases and J 3 bases; bases outside gene matches: 4. Germline CDR1 is MNHEY and CDR2 is SVGAGI. For the CDR3, the DNA is TGTGCCAGCAGTTTGGGGACAGGGTTTGGAAACACCATATATTTT. Protein sequence: CASSLGTGFGNTIYF.

The chain is built from TRBV5-1 and TRBJ2-5; no clear D gene. Trimming stripped 2 bases from V and 5 bases from J, with 10 bases between. Per the germline V gene, CDR1 is SGHRS and CDR2 is YFSETQ. The CDR3 length is 13 residues. The CDR3 nucleotides read TGCGCCAGCAGCTTTATGCACCGGGAGACCCAGTACTTC. Translation: CASSFMHRETQYF.

This chain uses TRBV9 with TRBJ2-2; TRBD1 is a possible D gene (5 bases). V lost 3 bases to trimming and J lost 5 bases, with 8 bases between them. Germline lookup yields CDR1 SGDLS and CDR2 YYNGEE. The length of the CDR3 is 13 residues. CDR3 nucleotide sequence: TGTGCCAGCAGCGAAAGGGGAACCGGGGAGCTGTTTTTT. Encoded protein: CASSERGTGELFF.

This clone was seen a handful of times. The chain uses TRBV10-3 and TRBJ1-1; D is unclear. The CDR3 covers 11 residues. V shed 3 bases and J shed 5 bases, with 4 bases lying between them. Germline V lookup: CDR1 ENHRY, CDR2 SYGVKD. The CDR3 bases are TGTGCCATCAGTGATCAGACTGAAGCTTTCTTT. Its translation is CAISDQTEAFF.

The CDR3 nucleotides are TGCGCCAGCAGCCAAGCGGGACAGGGTAATCAGCCCCAGCATTTT. Encoded protein: CASSQAGQGNQPQHF. V is TRBV4-1 and J is TRBJ1-5; 9 bases line up with TRBD1. Per the germline V gene, CDR1 is MGHRA and CDR2 is YSYEKL. With V trimmed by 1 base and J by 4 bases, 2 bases remained unmatched. The CDR3 has 15 residues.

J is TRBJ2-3 and V is TRBV4-3; TRBD2 matches 8 bases. V lost 4 bases to trimming and J lost 0 bases; unmatched junction nucleotides: 9. The CDR3 spans 17 residues. CDR1 is LGHNA, CDR2 YSLEER, per germline. CDR3 protein: CASSRLGTSGSTDTQYF. The CDR3 bases are TGCGCCAGCAGCCGGCTAGGTACTAGCGGTAGCACAGATACGCAGTATTTT.

The chain couples TRBV5-1 to TRBJ2-7, with D uncertain. Germline CDR1 is SGHRS and CDR2 is YFSETQ. V was trimmed by 2 bases and J by 5 bases, leaving 5 bases between them. This CDR3 has 11 amino acids. The CDR3 nucleotides are TGCGCCAGCAGCTTCCAGAACGAGCAGTACTTC. Amino acids: CASSFQNEQYF.

The rearrangement joins TRBV5-5 to TRBJ2-5, with no clear D. The CDR3 is 14 amino acids. The V end was cut by 0 bases, the J end by 5 bases, with 11 bases between. Looked up from germline, CDR1 is SGHKS and CDR2 is YYEKEE (reference sequence). The DNA of the CDR3 is TGTGCCAGCAGCTTGGGAAGGTTGGGTGAGACCCAGTACTTC. It codes for CASSLGRLGETQYF.

Comments on this clone: Within the sample, other DNA sequences also encode this same CDR3. This chain connects TRBV20-1 to TRBJ1-3; D gene uncertain. Germline V CDR1 and CDR2: DFQATT, SNEGSKA (reference sequence). Trimming stripped 6 bases from V and 1 base from J, with 4 bases between. This CDR3 has 11 residues. The CDR3 sequence: CSAGSGNTIYF. The CDR3 bases are TGCAGTGCGGGTTCTGGAAACACCATATATTTT.

This rearrangement joins TRBV19 to TRBJ2-7, with 9 bases that match TRBD1. V was pared by 6 bases and J by 4 bases, with 10 bases of the junction left unmatched. The CDR3 runs to 15 residues. The V gene's germline CDR1 is LNHDA and CDR2 SQIVND (reference sequence). CDR3 sequence (DNA): TGTGCCAGTAGCAGGGCCGGGACAGGGCAATACGAGCAGTACTTC. Translated, it gives CASSRAGTGQYEQYF.

V and J are TRBV6-5 and TRBJ2-7; TRBD2 aligns across 8 bases. CDR1 MNHEY and CDR2 SVGAGI come from the germline V gene. The CDR3 consists of 12 residues. J was trimmed by 7 bases and V by 4 bases; bases with no gene match: 3. The CDR3 DNA reads as TGTGCCAGCAGTTCGACGGGGGGGGAGCAGTACTTC. Its protein product is CASSSTGGEQYF.

This chain links TRBV10-3 with TRBJ2-2, with a possible D match to TRBD1 (6 bases). V dropped 7 bases and J dropped 2 bases, with 8 bases sitting between them. The CDR3 length is 13 residues. Germline V gene sequence: CDR1 ENHRY, CDR2 SYGVKD. For the CDR3, the DNA is TGTGCCATCATGGGGACAAACACCGGGGAGCTGTTTTTT. Translating it yields CAIMGTNTGELFF.

The chain carries TRBV9 and TRBJ2-7; 8 positions agree with TRBD2. V dropped 2 bases and J dropped 6; count of bases not matched to a gene: 10. This CDR3 is 15 amino acids long. CDR1 is SGDLS, CDR2 YYNGEE, per germline. The CDR3 reads CASSVGIAGTGEQYF. CDR3 DNA: TGTGCCAGCAGCGTTGGTATAGCGGGAACCGGCGAGCAGTACTTC.

This rearrangement joins TRBV6-1 to TRBJ1-2; D call uncertain. The germline V gene encodes CDR1 MNHNS and CDR2 SASEGT. The CDR3 consists of 12 residues. With 4 bases removed from V and 4 bases from J, the gap between germline ends came to 7 bases. The CDR3 DNA follows: TGTGCCAGCAGTGCCACGGCCTATGGCTACACCTTC. This sequence encodes CASSATAYGYTF.

The chain has TRBV7-9 and TRBJ1-1; D is uncertain. The germline V gene encodes CDR1 SEHNR and CDR2 FQNEAQ (reference sequence). V was trimmed by 0 bases and J by 3 bases, leaving 17 bases between them. CDR3 length: 17 amino acids. CDR3 nucleotide sequence: TGTGCCAGCAGCTTAGCGCTTTTTTCCGGGAAGGACACTGAAGCTTTCTTT. It yields the protein CASSLALFSGKDTEAFF.

The gene calls are TRBV7-3 and TRBJ2-2; possibly TRBD2 for D (5 bases). V was cut by 5 bases and J by 5 bases, with 12 bases left in between. This CDR3 region has 14 residues. Germline CDR1 SGHTA, CDR2 FQGTGA. CDR3 in DNA: TGTGCCAGCAGCGCCCGGGGATGGACCGGGGAGCTGTTTTTT. It is translated as CASSARGWTGELFF. Looking up the rest from reference TRBV7-3 and TRBJ2-2 gives the full variable domain: GAGVSQTPSNKVTEKGKYVELRCDPISGHTALYWYRQSLGQGPEFLIYFQGTGAADDSGLPNDRFFAVRPEGSVSTLKIQRTERGDSAVYLCASSARGWTGELFFGEGSRLTVL.